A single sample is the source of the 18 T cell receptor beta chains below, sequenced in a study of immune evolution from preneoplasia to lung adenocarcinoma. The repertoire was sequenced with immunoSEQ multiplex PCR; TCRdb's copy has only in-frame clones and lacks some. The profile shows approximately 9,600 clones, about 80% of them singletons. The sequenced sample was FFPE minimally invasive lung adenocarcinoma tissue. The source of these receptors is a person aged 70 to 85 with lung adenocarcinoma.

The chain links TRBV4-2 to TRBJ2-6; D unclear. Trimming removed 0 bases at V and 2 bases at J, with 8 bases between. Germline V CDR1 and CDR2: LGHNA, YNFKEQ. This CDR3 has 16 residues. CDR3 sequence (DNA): TGTGCCAGCAGCCAAGAAGCAACAACTGGGGCCAACGTCCTGACTTTC. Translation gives CASSQEATTGANVLTF.

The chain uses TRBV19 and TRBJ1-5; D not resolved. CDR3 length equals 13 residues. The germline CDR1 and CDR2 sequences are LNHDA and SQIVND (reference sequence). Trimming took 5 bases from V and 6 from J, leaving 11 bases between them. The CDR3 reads CASSSGSSQPQHF. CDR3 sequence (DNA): TGTGCCAGTAGTTCCGGGTCAAGTCAGCCCCAGCATTTT.

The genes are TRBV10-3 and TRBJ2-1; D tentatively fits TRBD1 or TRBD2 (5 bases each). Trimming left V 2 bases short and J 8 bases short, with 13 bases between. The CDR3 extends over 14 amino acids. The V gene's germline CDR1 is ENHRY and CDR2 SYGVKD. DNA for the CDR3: TGTGCCATCAGTGAGCTAGGGACCACCGATGAGCAGTTCTTC. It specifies CAISELGTTDEQFF.

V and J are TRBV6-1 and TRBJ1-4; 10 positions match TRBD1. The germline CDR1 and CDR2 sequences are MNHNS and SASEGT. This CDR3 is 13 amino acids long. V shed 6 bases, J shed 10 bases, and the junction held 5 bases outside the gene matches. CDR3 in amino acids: CASRPRQGAKLFF. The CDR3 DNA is TGTGCCAGCAGGCCAAGACAGGGGGCAAAACTGTTTTTT.

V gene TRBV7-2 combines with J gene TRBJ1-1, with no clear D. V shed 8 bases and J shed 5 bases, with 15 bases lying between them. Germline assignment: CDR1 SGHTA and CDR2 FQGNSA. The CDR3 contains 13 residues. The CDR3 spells CASRGEVWTEAFF. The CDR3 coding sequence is TGTGCCAGCCGGGGAGAGGTGTGGACTGAAGCTTTCTTT. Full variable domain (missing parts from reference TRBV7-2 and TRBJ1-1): GAGVSQSPSNKVTEKGKDVELRCDPISGHTALYWYRQSLGQGLEFLIYFQGNSAPDKSGLPSDRFSAERTGGSVSTLTIQRTQQEDSAVYLCASRGEVWTEAFFGQGTRLTVV.

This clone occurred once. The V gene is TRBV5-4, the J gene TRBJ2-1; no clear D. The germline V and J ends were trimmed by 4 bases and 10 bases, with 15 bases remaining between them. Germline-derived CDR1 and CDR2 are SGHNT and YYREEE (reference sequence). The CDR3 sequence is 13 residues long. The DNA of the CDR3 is TGTGCCAGCAGCCTGGACCCTTTGAGCGAGCAGTTCTTC. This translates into CASSLDPLSEQFF.

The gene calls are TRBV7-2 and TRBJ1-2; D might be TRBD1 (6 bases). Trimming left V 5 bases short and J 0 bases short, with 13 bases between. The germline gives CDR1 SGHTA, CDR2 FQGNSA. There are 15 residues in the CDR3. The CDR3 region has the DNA TGTGCCAGCAGCCGAGACCACAGGGCTAACTATGGCTACACCTTC. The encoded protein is CASSRDHRANYGYTF.

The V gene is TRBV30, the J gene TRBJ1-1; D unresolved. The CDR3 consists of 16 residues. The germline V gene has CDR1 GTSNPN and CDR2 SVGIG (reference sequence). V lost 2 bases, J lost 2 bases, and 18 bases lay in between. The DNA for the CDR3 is TGTGCCTGGAGTCGACTCTCGGGAGGCCCAAACACTGAAGCTTTCTTT. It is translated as CAWSRLSGGPNTEAFF.

CDR3 sequence: CSVESGGGIGYTF. The CDR3 coding sequence is TGCAGCGTTGAAAGTGGCGGGGGTATCGGCTACACCTTC. The V call is TRBV29-1, the J call TRBJ1-2; the D gene is possibly TRBD1 (5 bases). Trimming pared 2 bases from V and 8 bases from J, leaving 15 bases between. This CDR3 has 13 amino acids. Germline values: CDR1 SQVTM, CDR2 ANQGSEA.

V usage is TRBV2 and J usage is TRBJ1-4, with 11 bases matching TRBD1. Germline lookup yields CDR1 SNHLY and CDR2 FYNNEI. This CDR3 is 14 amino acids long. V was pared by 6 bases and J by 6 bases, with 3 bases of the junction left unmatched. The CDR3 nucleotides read TGTGCCAGCAGACGGGACAGGGGGGATGAAAAACTGTTTTTT. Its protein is CASRRDRGDEKLFF.

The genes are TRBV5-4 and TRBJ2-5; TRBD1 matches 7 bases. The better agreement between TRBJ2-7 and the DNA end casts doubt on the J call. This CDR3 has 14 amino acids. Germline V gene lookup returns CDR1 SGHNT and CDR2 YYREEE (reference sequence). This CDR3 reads CASSTGDVAYEQYF. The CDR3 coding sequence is TGTGCCAGCAGCACAGGGGACGTCGCCTACGAGCAGTACTTC.

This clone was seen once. CDR3 DNA sequence: TGTGCCAGCAGTAGGACAGGGGGGTTTGGAGCTTTCTTT. It translates to CASSRTGGFGAFF. The rearrangement uses TRBV7-9 and TRBJ1-1, with 10 bases fitting TRBD1. Germline lookup yields CDR1 SEHNR and CDR2 FQNEAQ (reference sequence). The ends lost 6 bases at V and 10 bases at J; junction bases unmatched: 8. This CDR3 has 13 residues.

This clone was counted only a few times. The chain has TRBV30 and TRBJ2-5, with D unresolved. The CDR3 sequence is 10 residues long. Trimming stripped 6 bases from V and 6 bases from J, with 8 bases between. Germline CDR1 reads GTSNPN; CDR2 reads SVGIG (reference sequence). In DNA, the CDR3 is TGTGCCTGCATTGACAAGACCCAGTACTTC. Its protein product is CACIDKTQYF.

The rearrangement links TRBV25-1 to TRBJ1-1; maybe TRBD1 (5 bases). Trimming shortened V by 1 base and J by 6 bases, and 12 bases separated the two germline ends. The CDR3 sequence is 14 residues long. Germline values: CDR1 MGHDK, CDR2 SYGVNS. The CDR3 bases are TGTGCCAGCAGTGAATCTGGCAGGGTCCCTGAAGCTTTCTTT. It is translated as CASSESGRVPEAFF.

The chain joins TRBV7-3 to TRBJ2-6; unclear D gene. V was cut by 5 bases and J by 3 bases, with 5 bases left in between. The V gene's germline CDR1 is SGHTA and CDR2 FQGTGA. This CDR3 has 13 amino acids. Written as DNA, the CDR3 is TGTGCCAGCAGCCCCGTTGGGGCCAACGTCCTGACTTTC. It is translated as CASSPVGANVLTF. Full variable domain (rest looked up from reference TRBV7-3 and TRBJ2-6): GAGVSQTPSNKVTEKGKYVELRCDPISGHTALYWYRQSLGQGPEFLIYFQGTGAADDSGLPNDRFFAVRPEGSVSTLKIQRTERGDSAVYLCASSPVGANVLTFGAGSRLTVL.

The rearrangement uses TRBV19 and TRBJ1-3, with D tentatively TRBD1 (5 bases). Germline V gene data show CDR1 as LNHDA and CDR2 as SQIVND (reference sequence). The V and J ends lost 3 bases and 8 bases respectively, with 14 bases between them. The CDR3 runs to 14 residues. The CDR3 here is CASSIYRSADTIYF. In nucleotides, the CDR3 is TGTGCCAGTAGTATTTACAGGTCCGCAGACACCATATATTTT. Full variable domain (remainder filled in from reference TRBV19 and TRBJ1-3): DGGITQSPKYLFRKEGQNVTLSCEQNLNHDAMYWYRQDPGQGLRLIYYSQIVNDFQKGDIAEGYSVSREKKESFPLTVTSAQKNPTAFYLCASSIYRSADTIYFGEGSWLTVV.

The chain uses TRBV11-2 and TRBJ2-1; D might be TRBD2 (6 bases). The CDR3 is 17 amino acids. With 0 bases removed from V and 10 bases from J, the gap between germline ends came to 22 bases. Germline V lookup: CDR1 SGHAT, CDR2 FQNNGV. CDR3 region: CASSLEGGSPGSTEQFF. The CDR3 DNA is TGTGCCAGCAGCTTAGAAGGAGGGAGTCCGGGGAGCACCGAGCAGTTCTTC.

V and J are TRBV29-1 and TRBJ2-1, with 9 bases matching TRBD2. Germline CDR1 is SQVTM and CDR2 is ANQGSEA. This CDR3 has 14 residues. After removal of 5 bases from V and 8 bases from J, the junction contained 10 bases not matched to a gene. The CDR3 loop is CSVFRSGSNDEQFF. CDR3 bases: TGCAGCGTTTTCCGTAGCGGGAGTAACGATGAGCAGTTCTTC.